Each of the 4 T cell receptor beta chains below was sequenced from the same sample in a study of human T cells and chemical hapten exposure. TCRdb re-derived calls from the RACE reads in MiXCR, one entry per CDR3 protein. The sample lists about 120,000 distinct CDR3 sequences; about 12% were seen once. Time point: patch test 1, 2 weeks after DPC sensitization. The sample's treatment: therapeutic diphenylcyclopropenone sensitization with weekly scalp DPC. The sample consisted of whole blood, taken in connection with sensitization to the hapten diphenylcyclopropenone (DPC). The receptors come from a woman aged 45-60 years with alopecia areata. Some clones in this sample may be carry-over from other donors' samples.

This clonotype was counted only a few times. V usage is TRBV6-1 and J usage is TRBJ2-3; 11 nucleotides line up with TRBD2. This CDR3 is built from 17 residues. Germline V gene sequence: CDR1 MNHNS, CDR2 SASEGT. The trim removed 6 bases at V and 3 bases at J, leaving 11 bases unmatched. CDR3 bases: TGTGCCAGCAGCCTAATAGCGGGGGGGGGAGCTACAGATACGCAGTATTTT. This gives the protein CASSLIAGGGATDTQYF.

This clonotype was counted ten times or more. The V gene is TRBV7-2, the J gene TRBJ2-1; D ambiguous. The V end lost 2 bases, the J end lost 0 bases, and 8 bases lay between the germline ends. The germline CDR1 and CDR2 sequences are SGHTA and FQGNSA. CDR3 length: 15 residues. The CDR3 DNA is TGTGCCAGCAGCTTAAATGGATACTCCTACAATGAGCAGTTCTTC. This encodes CASSLNGYSYNEQFF. Using reference TRBV7-2 and TRBJ2-1 for the parts outside the CDR3, the full variable domain is GAGVSQSPSNKVTEKGKDVELRCDPISGHTALYWYRQSLGQGLEFLIYFQGNSAPDKSGLPSDRFSAERTGGSVSTLTIQRTQQEDSAVYLCASSLNGYSYNEQFFGPGTRLTVL.

The chain carries TRBV28 and TRBJ2-1; D not certain. Trimming cost V 6 bases and J 3 bases, with 6 bases left between them. Germline V CDR1 and CDR2: MDHEN, SYDVKM. The CDR3 is 12 residues long. In DNA form, the CDR3 reads TGTGCCAGCAGGACCCTCTACAATGAGCAGTTCTTC. It translates to CASRTLYNEQFF. The whole variable domain, remainder taken from reference TRBV28 and TRBJ2-1, is DVKVTQSSRYLVKRTGEKVFLECVQDMDHENMFWYRQDPGLGLRLIYFSYDVKMKEKGDIPEGYSVSREKKERFSLILESASTNQTSMYLCASRTLYNEQFFGPGTRLTVL.

This chain joins TRBV5-1 and TRBJ2-7, with TRBD1 identical over 11 bases. The trim removed 6 bases at V and 5 bases at J, leaving 4 bases unmatched. This CDR3 has 13 residues. From germline, CDR1 is SGHRS and CDR2 YFSETQ. Here the CDR3 DNA reads TGCGCCAGCACCCGGGACAGGGGGGACGAGCAGTACTTC. Protein: CASTRDRGDEQYF. The variable domain in full, completed from reference TRBV5-1 and TRBJ2-7, reads KAGVTQTPRYLIKTRGQQVTLSCSPISGHRSVSWYQQTPGQGLQFLFEYFSETQRNKGNFPGRFSGRQFSNSRSEMNVSTLELGDSALYLCASTRDRGDEQYFGPGTRLTVT.